A single sample is the source of the 10 T cell receptor beta chains below, sequenced in a study of STAT5B mutations in CD4+ large granular lymphocyte leukemia. Profiling relied on immunoSEQ multiplex PCR, and the TCRdb table lists in-frame clones only, not all of them. The table includes roughly 36,000 clones, about 91% detected once. The sample consisted of CD4+ T cells from blood buffy coats. The receptors shown here come from a human donor in good health.

The J gene is TRBJ1-2, the V gene TRBV7-9, with D hard to call. The CDR3 is made up of 16 amino acids. The germline CDR1 and CDR2 sequences are SEHNR and FQNEAQ (reference sequence). V lost 5 bases, J lost 6 bases, and 22 bases lay in between. CDR3 sequence (DNA): TGTGCCAGCAGCCCAACCGACATAGAGCGTGGGGATGGCTACACCTTC. Translated: CASSPTDIERGDGYTF.

The V and J genes are TRBV7-2 and TRBJ1-5; the match to TRBD1 covers 8 bases. V lost 3 bases, J lost 5 bases, and 6 bases stayed unmatched. This CDR3 is 15 amino acids long. Germline-derived CDR1 and CDR2 are SGHTA and FQGNSA. DNA for the CDR3: TGTGCCAGCAGCTTCCAGGGGGCATCCCATCAGCCCCAGCATTTT. Its protein product is CASSFQGASHQPQHF.

V gene TRBV28 combines with J gene TRBJ1-1; D gene ambiguous. CDR3 size: 15 residues. V gave up 7 bases and J gave up 1 base, with 16 bases separating them. The V gene's germline CDR1 is MDHEN and CDR2 SYDVKM. The CDR3 DNA sequence: TGTGCCAGCAACCTCCATCGGGTTAGGAACACTGAAGCTTTCTTT. It is translated as CASNLHRVRNTEAFF.

This clone appeared a single time. V and J are TRBV30 and TRBJ2-7, with 11 bases matching TRBD2. This CDR3 contains 14 residues. Germline-derived CDR1 and CDR2 are GTSNPN and SVGIG (reference sequence). The V segment lost 0 bases and the J segment 2 bases; nucleotides outside the gene matches: 0. CDR3 residues: CAWSVLAGAYEQYF. The CDR3 DNA is TGTGCCTGGAGTGTACTAGCGGGGGCCTACGAGCAGTACTTC.

CDR3 coding DNA: TGTGCCAGCAGGATTCCGGGACCTGTCGGCACTGAAGCTTTCTTT. Encoded protein: CASRIPGPVGTEAFF. V is TRBV28 and J is TRBJ1-1; the D gene is possibly TRBD1 (5 bases). Germline CDR1 reads MDHEN; CDR2 reads SYDVKM. This CDR3 region has 15 residues. Trimming took 6 bases from V and 4 from J, leaving 18 bases between them.

The chain combines TRBV7-9 with TRBJ1-2; unclear D gene. The CDR3 contains 17 residues. CDR1 is SEHNR, CDR2 FQNEAQ, per germline (reference sequence). Trimming shortened V by 1 base and J by 6 bases, and 21 bases separated the two germline ends. In DNA, the CDR3 is TGTGCCAGCAGCTTAGTCTCCACCGGGCGCCGAGTTCATGGCTACACCTTC. Its translation is CASSLVSTGRRVHGYTF.

The chain is built from TRBV6-1 and TRBJ1-5; a possible D gene is TRBD1 (6 bases). The CDR3 sequence is 18 residues long. Germline V gene data show CDR1 as MNHNS and CDR2 as SASEGT. The V and J ends lost 2 bases and 3 bases respectively, with 20 bases between them. CDR3 nucleotides: TGTGCCAGCAGTGAAATTGGGGGCAGGGGTCTCCTCAATCAGCCCCAGCATTTT. This codes for CASSEIGGRGLLNQPQHF.

The chain has TRBV11-3 and TRBJ1-2, with TRBD1 matching over 7 bases. The length of the CDR3 is 14 residues. CDR1 and CDR2 (germline): SGHNT, YENEEA. J gave up 8 bases and V 5 bases, and 11 bases lay outside the gene matches. CDR3 loop: CASSPNLRDSGYTF. As DNA, the CDR3 is TGTGCCAGCAGCCCTAATCTCCGGGACAGCGGCTACACCTTC.

V usage is TRBV14 and J usage is TRBJ1-5, with 11 positions matching TRBD1. The germline V gene has CDR1 SGHDN and CDR2 FVKESK. The CDR3 extends over 20 amino acids. After removal of 3 bases from V and 1 base from J, the junction contained 14 bases not matched to a gene. The CDR3 sequence: CASSHPSGTGGMWSNQPQHF. CDR3 nucleotides: TGTGCCAGCAGCCACCCCTCCGGGACAGGGGGGATGTGGAGCAATCAGCCCCAGCATTTT.

The table lists this clone with a few counts. The rearrangement joins TRBV15 to TRBJ1-2; 9 bases agree with TRBD1. The CDR3 is 14 amino acids. J was trimmed by 2 bases and V by 3 bases; bases with no gene match: 1. The germline V gene encodes CDR1 LNHNV and CDR2 YYDKDF (reference sequence). CDR3 amino acids: CATSRGTGNYGYTF. The CDR3 DNA is TGTGCCACCAGCAGGGGGACAGGGAACTATGGCTACACCTTC.